This T cell receptor beta chain was sequenced for a study of sequential checkpoint blockade in melanoma. Here immunoSEQ multiplex PCR was the method, and the copy in TCRdb shows in-frame clones only, minus some. The sample lists about 5,700 clones, around nine tenths seen once, with approximately 8.1% in the top ten. Germline CDR1 and CDR2: SEHNR and FQNEAQ (reference sequence). The V end was cut by 8 bases, the J end by 8 bases, with 13 bases between. This CDR3 region has 12 residues. Treatment here: randomized to nivolumab then ipilimumab (arm A) or the reverse (arm B). This receptor was taken from a human donor with melanoma. The chain combines TRBV7-9 with TRBJ2-1; TRBD2 might be the D (6 bases). Material: CD8+ T cells sorted from blood (inferred from file names), obtained from a patient given nivolumab and ipilimumab in sequence. The CDR3 spells CASSERGDEQFF. The CDR3 nucleotides are TGTGCCAGCTCGGAGCGCGGGGATGAGCAGTTCTTC.